This T cell receptor (beta chain) comes out of a study of T cell repertoires in cytomegalovirus infection (dated by TCRdb to the late 2010s). With regard to the full study: Peptide stimulations targeted recently identified HLA-C-restricted CMV epitopes, whose presentation resists viral immunomodulation, together with well-studied HLA-B-restricted epitopes. The HLA type of each donor mattered for the analysis, because public TCR beta signatures pointed to carriage of CMV infection along with the matching HLA type. General conclusions and limits of the study: Cumulative frequency of public TCR beta family members discriminated carriers of CMV infection plus the relevant HLA type in this cohort and an independent approximately 360-donor cohort. The ex vivo response was dominated by HLA-C-restricted CMV-specific TCR beta clonotypes, which also provided the single most frequent clonotype in two of eight donors.

Sequencing took place on an Illumina HiSeq 1500. The public sequencing data were trimmed at Q25 with fastp and processed into clonotypes with MiXCR by TCRdb, which kept only in-frame beta chains. Every CDR3 protein is listed once, alongside the most common genes and DNA of its rows. The sample records hundreds of thousands of distinct CDR3 sequences, roughly 33% of which are singletons. The ten biggest clones cover roughly an eighth of the sample. CDR1 and CDR2 are drawn from the germline V gene (reference sequence): SEHNR, FQNEAQ. The CDR3 goes from the cysteine to the phenylalanine over 13 residues. Only the CDR3 DNA is retained, 39 bases long and in frame from the first base. The V end loses 5 bases and the J end loses 4 bases, and a stretch of 6 bases separates them. The treatment or condition tag for this specimen amounts to: in vitro stimulation with specific CMV peptide epitopes to enrich CMV-specific T cells.

To note about this clonotype: It lacks a known antigen. Base-call qualities are not available, and no considerably larger clone is one nucleotide away.

In this chain, TRBV7-9 is recombined with TRBJ1-6; the D gene is possibly TRBD1, with 5 bases matching. The sequence came from a human donor in good health (CMV status not recorded). Some clones in this sample may be carry-over from other donors' samples. This specimen was cultured CD8+ T cells from PBMCs, taken from culture after CMV antigen stimulation. The CDR3 protein is CASSRQYNSPLHF. The DNA sequence is as follows: TGTGCCAGCAGCAGACAGTATAATTCACCCCTCCACTTT.